Listed below are T cell receptor beta chains from one sample, sequenced in a study of patients and donors after allogeneic stem cell transplantation. TCRdb ran MiXCR on the RT-PCR reads and lists one entry per CDR3 protein. The repertoire has roughly 880,000 distinct CDR3 sequences, over 15% of them found once; the top ten carry roughly 6.4%. The sample comprised blood, either unsorted or a sorted T cell fraction (not recorded which). These receptors were collected from a human donor who was either an allogeneic HSCT recipient or a stem cell or donor lymphocyte infusion donor (not recorded which). It is not recorded whose cells these are; they may come from a transplant donor. The CDR3 runs from the conserved cysteine through the conserved F or W. The D gene is left open where the match is weak. Rows may omit the clone size; those that give it use once, few, many or a size class.

J,V,size,D,DNA,CDR3
TRBJ1-2,TRBV6-5,.,.,TGTGCCAGCAGTTCCCACTCGCCCGGAAACTATGGCTACACCTTC,CASSSHSPGNYGYTF
TRBJ1-4,TRBV6-1,few,TRBD1,TGTGCCAGCAGAAAAGACCGGGACAGACCAACTAATGAAAAACTGTTTTTT,CASRKDRDRPTNEKLFF
TRBJ1-5,TRBV6-5,.,TRBD1,TGTGCCAGCAGTTCGGGACAGTCTCACAGCAATCAGCCCCAGCATTTT,CASSSGQSHSNQPQHF
TRBJ2-1,TRBV24-1,.,TRBD2,TGTGCCACCAGTGATCCTGGGACTAGCGGGAGTGAGCAGTTCTTC,CATSDPGTSGSEQFF
TRBJ2-1,TRBV10-3,.,TRBD2,TGTGCCATCAGACCGGGACTAGCTACCTACAATGAGCAGTTCTTC,CAIRPGLATYNEQFF
TRBJ2-1,TRBV11-2,many,.,TGTGCCAGCAGCTCAGTGGGTGAGCAGTTCTTC,CASSSVGEQFF
TRBJ2-5,TRBV30,few,TRBD1,TGTGCCTGGAGTTTCCGGACAGGGCTGGGAGAGACCCAGTACTTC,CAWSFRTGLGETQYF
TRBJ2-1,TRBV5-1,many,TRBD1,TGCGCCAGCAGCTTGTATTCAGGGGGCCAGAATGAGCAGTTCTTC,CASSLYSGGQNEQFF
TRBJ2-5,TRBV12-3/TRBV12-4,.,.,TGTGCCAGCAGTCCTCGACAGGGAGGCCTTTTCCAAGAGACCCAGTACTTC,CASSPRQGGLFQETQYF
TRBJ1-6,TRBV27,.,TRBD1,TGTGCCAGCAGCCCGGCGGCAGGGGGTTATTCACCCCTCCACTTT,CASSPAAGGYSPLHF
TRBJ2-3,TRBV5-1,.,TRBD2,TGCGCCAGCAGCCCGAGCGGGGGGGCCCCCGTCGATACGCAGTATTTT,CASSPSGGAPVDTQYF
TRBJ2-5,TRBV5-1,.,.,TGCGCCAGCAGCTTGGGAAAAAGGACTACGCAGTACCAAGAGACCCAGTACTTC,CASSLGKRTTQYQETQYF
TRBJ2-3,TRBV28,.,.,TGTGCCAGCAGTTTAGGGGGCGGGGGCCGGACCTCCGATACGCAGTATTTT,CASSLGGGGRTSDTQYF
TRBJ2-7,TRBV4-3,.,TRBD1,TGCGCCAGCAGCCAAGATCGGACAGGGGGCTCCTACGAGCAGTACTTC,CASSQDRTGGSYEQYF
TRBJ1-2,TRBV6-1,.,.,TGTGCCAGCAGTGCCTCCGGGACGGTAAACTATGGCTACACCTTC,CASSASGTVNYGYTF
TRBJ2-5,TRBV24-1,.,TRBD1,TGTGCCACCAGTGAAGCCGGGACAGTAATGAGAGAGACCCAGTACTTC,CATSEAGTVMRETQYF
TRBJ2-7,TRBV6-1,.,.,TGTGCCAGCACGAACCCGGGACGGCTCTACGAGCAGTACTTC,CASTNPGRLYEQYF
TRBJ1-1,TRBV6-1,many,.,TGTGCCAGCAGTGACAGGGGAGCTGGGGGCACTGAAGCTTTCTTT,CASSDRGAGGTEAFF
TRBJ2-1,TRBV20-1,.,.,TGCAGTGCAACGGACGATTACAATGAGCAGTTCTTC,CSATDDYNEQFF
TRBJ2-1,TRBV11-2,few,TRBD2,TGTGCCAGCAGCCGGAGGGGGGGACTAGCGGGACCCGTCTCCTACAATGAGCAGTTCTTC,CASSRRGGLAGPVSYNEQFF
TRBJ2-3,TRBV20-1,few,TRBD2,TGCAGTGTGATACGGGAGGGTGTCGCAGATACGCAGTATTTT,CSVIREGVADTQYF
TRBJ2-3,TRBV12-3/TRBV12-4,few,.,TGTGCCAGCACCCCCGGGACGGAGAGGGATACGCAGTATTTT,CASTPGTERDTQYF
TRBJ2-3,TRBV9,.,TRBD1,TGTGCCAGCAGCGTAGATTTTTCGGGACAGCACACAGATACGCAGTATTTT,CASSVDFSGQHTDTQYF
TRBJ1-1,TRBV25-1,many,.,TGTGCCAGCAGTGAAAGGGTTGAAGCTTTCTTT,CASSERVEAFF
TRBJ1-3,TRBV15,few,.,TGTGCCACCAGCAGAGATATGGGGGTCGGAAACACCATATATTTT,CATSRDMGVGNTIYF
TRBJ2-3,TRBV6-5,.,TRBD2,TGTGCCAGCAGTTACTCAGGGACTAGCGGATTAGATACGCAGTATTTT,CASSYSGTSGLDTQYF
TRBJ2-3,TRBV19,.,TRBD2,TGTGCCAGTAGTTACCTCTCAGCGGGGGGGACAGATACGCAGTATTTT,CASSYLSAGGTDTQYF
TRBJ1-1,TRBV7-9,.,.,TGTGCCAGCAGCTTTTCAGGGCCCACTGAAGCTTTCTTT,CASSFSGPTEAFF
TRBJ2-7,TRBV9,.,.,TGTGCCAGCAGCGCGTCGAGGGGCGAGCAGTACTTC,CASSASRGEQYF
TRBJ2-1,TRBV5-1,.,.,TGCGCCAGCAGCCGTCTGGGGGCGAACGGTGAGCAGTTCTTC,CASSRLGANGEQFF
TRBJ2-6,TRBV6-1,few,.,TGTGCCAGCAGTGAAATGGGGGGCGCTGGGGCCAACGTCCTGACTTTC,CASSEMGGAGANVLTF
TRBJ2-7,TRBV6-1,few,TRBD1,TGTGCCAGCAGTGCCCAGGGCAGGGGGACGTACGAGCAGTACTTC,CASSAQGRGTYEQYF
TRBJ1-1,TRBV6-1,few,TRBD1,TGTGCCAGCATTTTAGGGGGCCCGGACGTTATTAAAGCTTTCTTT,CASILGGPDVIKAFF
TRBJ1-1,TRBV19,.,TRBD1,TGTGCCAGTAGTCCGAAGGCAGGGGGCTACACTGAAGCTTTCTTT,CASSPKAGGYTEAFF
TRBJ1-6,TRBV11-2,many,TRBD1,TGTGCCAGCAGCTCCCGGGACAGGAATTCACCCCTCCACTTT,CASSSRDRNSPLHF
TRBJ2-3,TRBV12-3/TRBV12-4,.,.,TGTGCCAGCAGTCCCCGTGGGGGCAGAGAAAATACGCAGTATTTT,CASSPRGGRENTQYF
TRBJ2-1,TRBV6-1,.,.,TGTGCCAGCCGAACTATGGGGGCGGCTAGCGGTTACAATGAGCAGTTCTTC,CASRTMGAASGYNEQFF
TRBJ2-3,TRBV20-1,few,.,TGCAGTGCTAGAGCCCCCAGGGGGGGGCATACAGATACGCAGTATTTT,CSARAPRGGHTDTQYF
TRBJ1-1,TRBV6-5,few,.,TGTGCCAGCAGTTACGGGTCGGGCAGGGAGAACACTGAAGCTTTCTTT,CASSYGSGRENTEAFF
TRBJ2-5,TRBV5-6,few,TRBD2,TGTGCCAGCAGCTTGGTTCCCGGGAGGGGTTCAGAGACCCAGTACTTC,CASSLVPGRGSETQYF
TRBJ1-3,TRBV12-3/TRBV12-4,.,.,TGTGCCAGCAGTGCGCGGGGAATCGACACCATATATTTT,CASSARGIDTIYF
TRBJ2-5,TRBV12-3/TRBV12-4,.,.,TGTGCCAGCAGTTTTGTAGAAGAGACCCAGTACTTC,CASSFVEETQYF
TRBJ2-1,TRBV12-3/TRBV12-4,.,TRBD2,TGTGCCAGCGGTACAGCGGGAGGGGTCTACAATGAGCAGTTCTTC,CASGTAGGVYNEQFF
TRBJ2-3,TRBV19,.,.,TGTGCCAGTAGTACCTGGGGAGTCACAGATACGCAGTATTTT,CASSTWGVTDTQYF
TRBJ2-4,TRBV6-1,.,TRBD1,TGTGCCAGCAGGGGACAGGGACTAGCCAAAAACATTCAGTACTTC,CASRGQGLAKNIQYF
TRBJ1-2,TRBV5-6,.,.,TGTGCCAGCAGCTTGGGCCCAGCGGGCGGCTATGGCTACACCTTC,CASSLGPAGGYGYTF
TRBJ1-2,TRBV6-1,.,TRBD1,TGTGCCAGCAGTCGATCCGTAGGACAGGGGGCTAACTATGGCTACACCTTC,CASSRSVGQGANYGYTF
TRBJ2-2,TRBV7-3,.,TRBD2,TGTGCCAGCAGCTCCCAAGCGGGAGTAACCGGGGAGCTGTTTTTT,CASSSQAGVTGELFF